A selection of T cell receptor beta chains follows, all from one sample in a study of T cells after yellow fever vaccination. TCRdb re-derived calls from the 5' RACE reads in MiXCR, one entry per CDR3 protein. The data hold roughly 100,000 distinct CDR3 sequences, with more than 7.5% observed a single time. The sample was CD8+ T cells not binding an NS4B(214-222) dextramer, sorted from PBMCs, taken more than 14 days after the first yellow fever vaccination. The receptor set was obtained from a young man who received the YFV17D yellow fever vaccine. Each CDR3 is given with its conserved first and last residue. The D gene is left open where the match is weak. Clone size, where shown, is once, few, many, or a class for clones that have expanded.

v_gene	j_gene	abundance	d_gene	CDR3aa	CDR3nt
TRBV5-5	TRBJ1-5	.	TRBD1	CASSLGQGAWQPQHF	TGTGCCAGCAGCTTGGGGCAGGGGGCATGGCAGCCCCAGCATTTT
TRBV9	TRBJ2-6	few	.	CASSASTGYGANVLTF	TGTGCCAGCAGCGCTTCTACGGGGTATGGGGCCAACGTCCTGACTTTC
TRBV7-9	TRBJ1-2	few	TRBD1	CASSHRGTPYGYTF	TGTGCCAGCAGCCACAGGGGTACACCCTATGGCTACACCTTC
TRBV6-2/TRBV6-3	TRBJ1-5	.	TRBD1	CATRDRAGSFQPQHF	TGTGCCACCCGGGACAGAGCGGGGTCTTTTCAGCCCCAGCATTTT
TRBV7-7	TRBJ1-1	few	.	CASSPDTNTEAFF	TGTGCCAGCAGCCCCGATACTAACACTGAAGCTTTCTTT
TRBV6-1	TRBJ2-5	.	TRBD1	CASSPSTGVETQYF	TGTGCCAGCAGCCCTTCGACAGGGGTAGAGACCCAGTACTTC
TRBV7-9	TRBJ2-2	many	TRBD2	CASSFLAGANTGELFF	TGTGCCAGCAGCTTCTTAGCGGGGGCGAACACCGGGGAGCTGTTTTTT
TRBV7-3	TRBJ2-1	many	.	CASSFGPGGYNEQFF	.
TRBV4-1	TRBJ2-7	few	TRBD1	CASSHSGQVGYEQYF	TGCGCCAGCAGTCATTCGGGACAGGTAGGGTACGAGCAGTACTTC
TRBV12-3/TRBV12-4	TRBJ1-5	few	.	CASSQGRSVQPQHF	TGTGCCAGCAGCCAGGGGCGCAGCGTTCAGCCCCAGCATTTT
TRBV12-3/TRBV12-4	TRBJ1-5	many	.	CASSLSGYSNQPQHF	TGTGCCAGCAGTTTATCGGGTTATAGCAATCAGCCCCAGCATTTT
TRBV15	TRBJ2-6	.	.	CATSRDGTTTVLTF	TGTGCCACCAGCAGAGATGGGACAACTACAGTCCTGACTTTC
TRBV15	TRBJ1-1	many	.	CATSSGQVTEAFF	TGTGCCACCAGCAGCGGGCAAGTGACTGAAGCTTTCTTT
TRBV4-3	TRBJ2-7	many	.	CASSPPRQTYEQYF	TGCGCCAGCAGCCCTCCTCGGCAGACCTACGAGCAGTACTTC
TRBV12-3/TRBV12-4	TRBJ2-7	.	TRBD1	CASSHQTGFHEQYF	TGTGCCAGCAGCCACCAGACAGGGTTTCACGAGCAGTACTTC
TRBV12-3/TRBV12-4	TRBJ1-2	.	.	CASSDLIRYGYTF	TGTGCCAGCAGTGACCTTATACGCTATGGCTACACCTTC
TRBV4-2	TRBJ2-1	many	.	CASSQRSRAYNEQFF	TGTGCCAGCAGCCAAAGATCGCGTGCCTACAATGAGCAGTTCTTC
TRBV9	TRBJ2-2	few	.	CASSVLRGGELFF	TGTGCCAGCAGCGTATTGAGGGGAGGGGAGCTGTTTTTT
TRBV5-1	TRBJ1-1	.	TRBD1	CASSYTPGTGFRTEAFF	TGCGCCAGCAGCTACACTCCCGGGACAGGGTTTCGGACTGAAGCTTTCTTT
TRBV7-9	TRBJ1-1	few	TRBD1	CASSSEEDREWTEAFF	TGTGCCAGCAGCTCCGAGGAGGACAGGGAGTGGACTGAAGCTTTCTTT